Below are 8 T cell receptor beta chains sequenced from a single sample in a study of response to subunit inactivated influenza vaccine. TCRdb used MiXCR to reprocess the RT-PCR reads, holding one entry per CDR3 protein. The data contain hundreds of thousands of distinct CDR3 sequences, 25% of them seen just once; the ten biggest clones take up 1.9%. The sequencing here drew on CD4+ T cells sorted from PBMCs, taken 4 to 6 days after vaccination. All receptors derive from a man between 45 and 60 years old who received an inactivated influenza vaccine.

This clonotype was observed a handful of times. The chain recombines TRBV9 with TRBJ1-1, with D unresolved. This CDR3 has 13 residues. Trimming removed 0 bases from V and 0 bases from J, with 3 bases in between. Germline lookup yields CDR1 SGDLS and CDR2 YYNGEE. Here the CDR3 DNA reads TGTGCCAGCAGCGTAGTGGTGAACACTGAAGCTTTCTTT. Amino acid sequence: CASSVVVNTEAFF.

The chain joins TRBV12-3 or TRBV12-4 to TRBJ2-6, with TRBD2 identical over 7 bases. J gave up 4 bases and V 6 bases, and 3 bases lay outside the gene matches. The CDR3 is 14 residues long. The CDR3 here is CASRPGLGANVLTF. CDR3 DNA: TGTGCCAGCAGGCCGGGACTAGGGGCCAACGTCCTGACTTTC.

The chain is built from TRBV12-3 or TRBV12-4 and TRBJ2-7; D possibly corresponds to TRBD1 (5 bases). This CDR3 has 14 residues. Trimming left V 7 bases short and J 1 base short, with 14 bases between. CDR3 nucleotides: TGTGCCAGCAAAGCAGGGATGGGGTCCTACGAGCAGTACTTC. It translates to CASKAGMGSYEQYF.

The chain employs TRBV10-3 and TRBJ1-2; D possibly corresponds to TRBD1 (6 bases). The CDR3 contains 13 residues. The ends were cut back, 6 bases at V and 2 bases at J, with 10 bases in the middle. The germline V gene has CDR1 ENHRY and CDR2 SYGVKD. In nucleotides, the CDR3 is TGTGCCATCAGCCCGGACAGCAACTATGGCTACACCTTC. This codes for CAISPDSNYGYTF.

A few counts support this clonotype. The chain joins TRBV6-2 or TRBV6-3 to TRBJ1-5, with a tentative D call TRBD1 (5 bases). Germline V gene lookup returns CDR1 MNHEY and CDR2 SVGEGT. The V end lost 4 bases, the J end lost 5 bases, and 9 bases lay between the germline ends. This CDR3 comprises 13 residues. Here the CDR3 reads CASSWGNDQPQHF. The CDR3 bases are TGTGCCAGCAGTTGGGGGAACGATCAGCCCCAGCATTTT.

The chain couples TRBV11-2 to TRBJ2-7, with TRBD2 matching over 7 bases. This CDR3 region has 16 residues. Germline loops: CDR1 SGHAT, CDR2 FQNNGV. V lost 3 bases and J lost 0; bases outside the gene matches: 8. Here the CDR3 reads CASSFPRGVTSYEQYF. For the CDR3, the DNA is TGTGCCAGCAGCTTCCCACGGGGGGTCACCTCCTACGAGCAGTACTTC.

This clonotype was detected only a few times. The chain is built from TRBV12-3 or TRBV12-4 and TRBJ2-7, with 8 nucleotides matching TRBD1. With V trimmed by 5 bases and J by 6 bases, 3 bases remained unmatched. This CDR3 is 12 amino acids long. The CDR3 reads CASSQQGVEQYF. The CDR3, as DNA: TGTGCCAGCAGTCAACAGGGGGTCGAGCAGTACTTC.

The V call is TRBV6-1, the J call TRBJ2-1; maybe TRBD2 (7 bases). Germline values: CDR1 MNHNS, CDR2 SASEGT. Trimming took off 6 bases at V and 8 bases at J, with 26 bases between the two ends. This CDR3 spans 17 amino acids. The CDR3 spells CASSPLRLREKGDEQFF. CDR3 bases: TGTGCCAGCAGCCCCCTTCGCTTGCGGGAGAAGGGGGATGAGCAGTTCTTC.